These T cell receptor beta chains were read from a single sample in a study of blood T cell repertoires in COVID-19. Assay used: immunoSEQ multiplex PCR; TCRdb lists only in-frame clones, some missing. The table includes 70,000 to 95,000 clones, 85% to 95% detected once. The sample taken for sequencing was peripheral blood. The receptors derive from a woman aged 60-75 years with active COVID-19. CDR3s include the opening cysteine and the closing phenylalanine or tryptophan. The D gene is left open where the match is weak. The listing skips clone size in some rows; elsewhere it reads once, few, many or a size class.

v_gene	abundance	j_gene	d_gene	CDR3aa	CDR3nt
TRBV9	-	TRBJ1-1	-	CASSVAMNTEAFF	TGTGCCAGCAGCGTAGCCATGAACACTGAAGCTTTCTTT
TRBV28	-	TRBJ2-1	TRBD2	CASSSPGTSGGNEQFF	TGTGCCAGCAGTTCCCCAGGGACTAGCGGGGGCAATGAGCAGTTCTTC
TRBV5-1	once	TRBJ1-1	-	CASSLGPRGGGTEAFF	TGCGCCAGCAGCTTGGGGCCTAGGGGCGGGGGCACTGAAGCTTTCTTT
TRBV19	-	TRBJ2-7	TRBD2	CASSPRLAGASYEQYF	TGTGCCAGTAGTCCCCGCCTAGCGGGGGCCTCCTACGAGCAGTACTTC
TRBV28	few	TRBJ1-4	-	CASGPGAGEKLFF	TGTGCCAGCGGACCTGGGGCAGGGGAAAAACTGTTTTTT
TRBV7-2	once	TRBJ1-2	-	CASSSRGGANYGYTF	TGTGCCAGCAGCTCCCGGGGAGGCGCTAACTATGGCTACACCTTC
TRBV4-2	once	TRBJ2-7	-	CASSQDLQGREQYF	TGTGCCAGCAGCCAAGACCTACAGGGTCGGGAGCAGTACTTC
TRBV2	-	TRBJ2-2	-	CASSGLNTGELFF	TGTGCCAGCAGCGGACTAAACACCGGGGAGCTGTTTTTT
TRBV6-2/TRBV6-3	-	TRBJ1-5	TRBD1	CASSWGTGQNQPQHF	TGTGCCAGCAGTTGGGGGACAGGCCAAAATCAGCCCCAGCATTTT
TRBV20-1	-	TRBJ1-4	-	CSASTGSNEKLFF	TGCAGTGCTAGTACGGGTTCAAATGAAAAACTGTTTTTT
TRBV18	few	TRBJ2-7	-	CASSTGHLYEQYF	TGTGCCAGCTCAACGGGACACCTTTACGAGCAGTACTTC
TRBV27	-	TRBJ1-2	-	CASSLKIRDKNYGYTF	TGTGCCAGCAGTTTAAAAATCCGGGATAAGAACTATGGCTACACCTTC
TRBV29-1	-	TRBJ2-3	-	CSAEGQGRPDTQYF	TGCAGCGCCGAAGGGCAGGGGCGGCCAGATACGCAGTATTTT
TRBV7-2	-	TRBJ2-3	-	CASSLYTDTQYF	TGTGCCAGCAGCCTCTACACAGATACGCAGTATTTT
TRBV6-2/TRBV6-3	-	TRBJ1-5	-	CASSYSREGEKPQHF	TGTGCCAGCAGTTACTCAAGGGAGGGAGAGAAGCCCCAGCATTTT
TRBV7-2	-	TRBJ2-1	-	CASSFTSYNEQFF	TGTGCCAGCAGCTTTACTAGCTACAATGAGCAGTTCTTC
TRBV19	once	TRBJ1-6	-	CASSMGGPPNSPLHF	TGTGCCAGTAGTATGGGGGGACCGCCAAATTCACCCCTCCACTTT
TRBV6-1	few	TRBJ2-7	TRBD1	CASSEAGQRTGTYEQYF	TGTGCCAGCAGTGAAGCGGGTCAGAGGACAGGAACCTACGAGCAGTACTTC
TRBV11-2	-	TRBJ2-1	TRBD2	CASSQGLADYNEQFF	TGTGCCAGCAGCCAGGGACTAGCGGATTACAATGAGCAGTTCTTC
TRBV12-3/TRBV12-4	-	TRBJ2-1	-	CASTPGMNEQFF	TGTGCCAGCACCCCGGGAATGAATGAGCAGTTCTTC
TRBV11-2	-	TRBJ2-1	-	CASSLDLGLHNEQFF	TGTGCCAGCAGCTTAGACCTGGGACTTCACAATGAGCAGTTCTTC
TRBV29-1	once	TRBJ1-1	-	CSVGPTGAEAFF	TGCAGCGTTGGGCCGACCGGGGCTGAAGCTTTCTTT
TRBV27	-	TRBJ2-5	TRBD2	CASSPLGTKKETQYF	TGTGCCAGCAGTCCACTCGGGACTAAGAAAGAGACCCAGTACTTC
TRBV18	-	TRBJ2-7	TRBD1	CASAPGTGSYEQYF	TGTGCCAGCGCCCCCGGGACAGGGTCCTACGAGCAGTACTTC
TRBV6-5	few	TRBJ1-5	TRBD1	CASRGTGGRSQPQHF	TGTGCCAGCAGGGGCACAGGGGGACGAAGTCAGCCCCAGCATTTT
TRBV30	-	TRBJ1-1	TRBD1	CAWGHGTGNTEAFF	TGTGCCTGGGGCCACGGGACAGGGAACACTGAAGCTTTCTTT
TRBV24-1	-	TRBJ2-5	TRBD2	CATSDPTSGRETQYF	TGTGCCACCAGTGACCCGACTAGCGGGAGAGAGACCCAGTACTTC
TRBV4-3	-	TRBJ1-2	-	CASSQDRGNYGYTF	TGCGCCAGCAGCCAAGACCGGGGTAACTATGGCTACACCTTC
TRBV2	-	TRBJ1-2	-	CASSYRANGYTF	TGTGCCAGCAGTTACAGGGCGAACGGCTACACCTTC
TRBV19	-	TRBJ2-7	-	CASSIDRSSSYEQYF	TGTGCCAGTAGTATAGACCGATCCAGCTCCTACGAGCAGTACTTC
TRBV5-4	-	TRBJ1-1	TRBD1	CASSFGTGVLYTEAFF	TGTGCCAGCAGCTTCGGGACAGGGGTCTTGTACACTGAAGCTTTCTTT
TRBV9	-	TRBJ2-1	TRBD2	CASSVGTSGNNEQFF	TGTGCCAGCAGCGTAGGGACTAGCGGGAACAATGAGCAGTTCTTC
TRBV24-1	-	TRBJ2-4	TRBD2	CATSASGSGGGIQYF	TGTGCCACCAGTGCTAGCGGGAGCGGCGGGGGCATTCAGTACTTC
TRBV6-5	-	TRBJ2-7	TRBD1	CASSTDRQRQYF	TGTGCCAGCAGTACGGACAGGCAGAGGCAGTACTTC
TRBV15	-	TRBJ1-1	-	CATSRGRQLPNTEAFF	TGTGCCACCAGCAGAGGAAGACAGTTACCGAACACTGAAGCTTTCTTT
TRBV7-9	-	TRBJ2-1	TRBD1	CASSLGQGGNNEQFF	TGTGCCAGCAGCCTGGGACAGGGAGGGAACAATGAGCAGTTCTTC
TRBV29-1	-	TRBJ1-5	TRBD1	CSANSGGFNQPQHF	TGCAGCGCGAACTCAGGGGGCTTTAATCAGCCCCAGCATTTT
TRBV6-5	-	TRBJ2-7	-	CASSSHSYEQYF	TGTGCCAGCAGTTCTCACAGCTACGAGCAGTACTTC
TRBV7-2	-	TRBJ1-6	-	CASSLAGGLSSPLHF	TGTGCCAGCAGCTTAGCGGGAGGGCTGAGTTCACCCCTCCACTTT
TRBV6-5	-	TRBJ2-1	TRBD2	CASSYASGTYNEQFF	TGTGCCAGCAGTTACGCTAGCGGGACATACAATGAGCAGTTCTTC